Each of the 22 T cell receptor beta chains below was sequenced from the same sample in a study of beta chain features in type 1 diabetes. Study-wide results and limits: A moderate, significant TCRB CDR3 shortening appeared in type 1 diabetes across four CD4+ subsets.

These receptors' targets are unknown. Sequencing targeted expressed TCRB transcripts, as all isolated RNA had been reverse transcribed. The data were produced by immunoSEQ multiplex PCR, yet TCRdb's version contains in-frame clones alone and is incomplete. The data hold roughly 150,000 clones, with 9% to 12% observed a single time. The sequenced sample consisted of central memory CD4+ T cells from blood. The receptors stem from a man aged 30 to 39 with type 1 diabetes.

With regard to this clone: The junction differs from germline at one of its ends, possibly a read error. V is TRBV18 and J is TRBJ1-3; the D is unclear. The CDR3 consists of 18 residues. Germline V gene sequence: CDR1 KGHSH, CDR2 LQKENI. The CDR3, as DNA: TGTGCCAGCTCCCCACTCACTCCGACTGAATTTTCTGGAAACACCATATATTTT. Protein sequence: CASSPLTPTEFSGNTIYF.

This clone was found a few times. The gene calls are TRBV19 and TRBJ2-2; maybe TRBD1 (6 bases). The CDR3 extends over 14 amino acids. Germline V gives CDR1 LNHDA, CDR2 SQIVND (reference sequence). V was pared by 2 bases and J by 4 bases, with 8 bases between. The CDR3 DNA follows: TGTGCCAGTAGTATACAGGGGCTCACCGGGGAGCTGTTTTTT. Translation: CASSIQGLTGELFF.

This clone has only a few counts. J is TRBJ2-7 and V is TRBV5-8, with D possibly TRBD1 on 6 matching bases. CDR1 SGHTS and CDR2 YDEGEE come from the germline V gene. Deletions cut 1 base from V and 8 bases from J, with 10 bases between. The CDR3 extends over 12 amino acids. The CDR3 here is CASSLTGMKQYF. For the CDR3, the DNA is TGTGCCAGCAGCTTGACAGGGATGAAGCAGTACTTC.

The V gene is TRBV6-6, the J gene TRBJ1-2, with D perhaps TRBD1 (5 bases). The V gene's germline CDR1 is MNHNY and CDR2 SVGAGI (reference sequence). Trimming shortened V by 5 bases and J by 4 bases, and 17 bases separated the two germline ends. This CDR3 contains 15 residues. CDR3 coding DNA: TGTGCCAGCAGTCAACCTACAGGCGTCCCCTATGGCTACACCTTC. This translates into CASSQPTGVPYGYTF.

This clone was counted only a few times. V is TRBV7-8 and J is TRBJ2-7, with D perhaps matching TRBD1 (6 bases). Germline CDR1 SGHVS, CDR2 FQNEAQ. CDR3 length: 15 amino acids. Trimming took 2 bases from V and 0 from J, leaving 11 bases between them. The CDR3 reads CASSLRGTYSYEQYF. The CDR3 DNA follows: TGTGCCAGCAGCTTAAGGGGGACATACTCCTACGAGCAGTACTTC. Together with reference TRBV7-8 and TRBJ2-7, the CDR3 gives the full variable domain: GAGVSQSPRYKVAKRGQDVALRCDPISGHVSLFWYQQALGQGPEFLTYFQNEAQLDKSGLPSDRFFAERPEGSVSTLKIQRTQQEDSAVYLCASSLRGTYSYEQYFGPGTRLTVT.

Only a few counts were recorded for this clone. V is TRBV30 and J is TRBJ1-2; 7 bases are shared with TRBD1. Germline CDR1 GTSNPN, CDR2 SVGIG (reference sequence). The CDR3 consists of 15 residues. Trimming removed 3 bases from V and 4 bases from J; junction bases left unmatched: 11. The CDR3 spells CAWSATKRDSYGYTF. The CDR3 coding sequence is TGTGCCTGGAGCGCAACGAAACGGGACAGCTATGGCTACACCTTC.

V gene TRBV30 combines with J gene TRBJ1-5, with D hard to call. CDR1 is GTSNPN and CDR2 is SVGIG in the germline V gene (reference sequence). The CDR3 runs 14 residues. The V end was cut by 7 bases, the J end by 0 bases, with 13 bases between. Here the CDR3 DNA reads TGTGCCTCCAGTAGCGAAAATAGCAATCAGCCCCAGCATTTT. This gives the protein CASSSENSNQPQHF.

This clone is a singleton in its sample. The chain joins TRBV9 to TRBJ2-1; 12 nucleotides align to TRBD2. This CDR3 has 15 residues. Germline CDR1 and CDR2: SGDLS and YYNGEE. The V segment lost 3 bases and the J segment 5 bases; nucleotides outside the gene matches: 3. CDR3 amino acids: CASSARTSGNNEQFF. For the CDR3, the DNA is TGTGCCAGCAGCGCAAGGACTAGCGGGAACAATGAGCAGTTCTTC.

This clone turned up a few times. The chain is built from TRBV10-3 and TRBJ2-2, with 13 bases fitting TRBD2. V dropped 10 bases and J dropped 2; count of bases not matched to a gene: 4. CDR1 and CDR2 (germline): ENHRY, SYGVKD. The length of the CDR3 is 15 residues. The DNA for the CDR3 is TGTGCCACCTCGGGACTAGCGGGAAACACCGGGGAGCTGTTTTTT. Its protein is CATSGLAGNTGELFF.

This clone was observed a few times. The chain recombines TRBV7-8 with TRBJ1-1; the match to TRBD1 covers 8 bases. CDR1 and CDR2 (germline): SGHVS, FQNEAQ. The CDR3 consists of 15 residues. With V trimmed by 5 bases and J by 5 bases, 10 bases remained unmatched. The CDR3 here is CASSVDRVGGTEAFF. The CDR3 nucleotides read TGTGCCAGCAGCGTGGACAGGGTTGGAGGGACTGAAGCTTTCTTT.

This clone has only a few counts. This sequence joins TRBV15 and TRBJ2-7; 7 bases fit TRBD1. Germline assignment: CDR1 LNHNV and CDR2 YYDKDF (reference sequence). CDR3 size: 15 residues. V trimming: 1 base; J trimming: 6 bases; junction bases outside the gene matches: 9. The CDR3 region has the DNA TGTGCCACCAGCAGAGCCCCGCAGACAGGGACCGAGCAGTACTTC. This translates into CATSRAPQTGTEQYF. Drawing the rest from reference TRBV15 and TRBJ2-7, the complete variable domain is DAMVIQNPRYQVTQFGKPVTLSCSQTLNHNVMYWYQQKSSQAPKLLFHYYDKDFNNEADTPDNFQSRRPNTSFCFLDIRSPGLGDTAMYLCATSRAPQTGTEQYFGPGTRLTVT.

This clone appeared a few times. The rearrangement links TRBV2 to TRBJ1-2; D not resolved. The CDR3 length is 13 residues. Trimming shortened V by 8 bases and J by 0 bases, and 10 bases separated the two germline ends. The germline CDR1 and CDR2 sequences are SNHLY and FYNNEI. CDR3 protein: CASRRGTNYGYTF. The CDR3 nucleotides read TGTGCCAGCCGGCGCGGTACTAACTATGGCTACACCTTC. Complete variable domain (other parts from reference TRBV2 and TRBJ1-2): EPEVTQTPSHQVTQMGQEVILRCVPISNHLYFYWYRQILGQKVEFLVSFYNNEISEKSEIFDDQFSVERPDGSNFTLKIRSTKLEDSAMYFCASRRGTNYGYTFGSGTRLTVV.

This clone has a handful of counts. V and J are TRBV5-1 and TRBJ1-2; weak D call: TRBD1 (5 bases). Germline V gene sequence: CDR1 SGHRS, CDR2 YFSETQ. The V end was cut by 0 bases, the J end by 6 bases, with 12 bases between. The CDR3 spans 14 residues. The CDR3 loop reads CASSLVQGMDGYTF. DNA of the CDR3: TGCGCCAGCAGCTTGGTGCAGGGCATGGATGGCTACACCTTC.

This clone has just a few counts. This chain connects TRBV5-1 to TRBJ1-1; D remains unclear. This CDR3 contains 14 residues. Germline values: CDR1 SGHRS, CDR2 YFSETQ. V was trimmed by 0 bases and J by 5 bases, leaving 11 bases between them. CDR3 DNA sequence: TGCGCCAGCAGCTTGGATCAGGATGGGACTGAAGCTTTCTTT. Translating gives CASSLDQDGTEAFF.

The rearrangement uses TRBV7-8 and TRBJ2-7; perhaps TRBD2 as D (6 bases). Trimming shortened V by 5 bases and J by 3 bases, and 14 bases separated the two germline ends. Germline V lookup: CDR1 SGHVS, CDR2 FQNEAQ. The CDR3 totals 14 residues. The CDR3 reads CASSAGGPNYEQYF. Written as DNA, the CDR3 is TGTGCCAGCAGCGCAGGAGGGCCAAACTACGAGCAGTACTTC.

This clone was detected a few times. The J gene is TRBJ2-5, the V gene TRBV7-2; 8 bases are a match to TRBD1. This CDR3 is built from 14 residues. Per the germline V gene, CDR1 is SGHTA and CDR2 is FQGNSA. The V gene end was trimmed by 5 bases and the J gene end by 5 bases; junction bases not matched to a gene: 7. The CDR3: CASSRQGKGETQYF. The CDR3 coding sequence is TGTGCCAGCAGCCGACAGGGGAAAGGGGAGACCCAGTACTTC.

The chain links TRBV13 to TRBJ1-5, with 9 bases identical to TRBD1. CDR1 and CDR2 (germline): PRHDT, FYEKMQ (reference sequence). The CDR3 runs to 16 residues. With 5 bases clipped from V and 5 bases from J, the junction kept 10 bases outside the gene matches. In DNA form, the CDR3 reads TGTGCCAGCAGCGATACATCGACAGGGGGGTATCAGCCCCAGCATTTT. Translation gives CASSDTSTGGYQPQHF.

This clone was detected a few times. This chain uses TRBV5-6 with TRBJ2-5; D perhaps matches TRBD1 (6 bases). From germline, CDR1 is SGHDT and CDR2 YYEEEE. The germline V and J ends were trimmed by 1 base and 2 bases, with 12 bases remaining between them. The CDR3 consists of 15 residues. CDR3 DNA sequence: TGTGCCAGCAGCTTGCCACCGGGACATCAAGAGACCCAGTACTTC. It translates to CASSLPPGHQETQYF.

The V call is TRBV7-3, the J call TRBJ1-1; TRBD1 matches 7 bases. CDR1 is SGHTA, CDR2 FQGTGA, per germline. V shed 3 bases and J 1 base; nucleotides not matched to a gene: 2. The CDR3 consists of 14 residues. CDR3: CASSLGTANTEAFF. The CDR3 bases are TGTGCCAGCAGCTTGGGGACAGCGAACACTGAAGCTTTCTTT.

A few counts support this clone. This chain links TRBV15 with TRBJ2-3; 8 nucleotides agree with TRBD2. The CDR3 runs 18 residues. The germline V gene has CDR1 LNHNV and CDR2 YYDKDF (reference sequence). The V segment lost 3 bases and the J segment 0 bases; nucleotides outside the gene matches: 11. CDR3 nucleotides: TGTGCCACCAGCAGGGGCTTACCTAGCGGGTCTAGCACAGATACGCAGTATTTT. Protein product: CATSRGLPSGSSTDTQYF.

The chain is built from TRBV5-1 and TRBJ2-5, with 9 bases lining up with TRBD2. There are 15 residues in the CDR3. Trimming took 6 bases from V and 1 from J; bases not matched to a gene: 7. Germline V gene data show CDR1 as SGHRS and CDR2 as YFSETQ. Here the CDR3 reads CASTTLTSGQETQYF. Here the CDR3 DNA reads TGCGCCAGCACTACTCTGACTAGCGGCCAAGAGACCCAGTACTTC.

The chain links TRBV5-1 to TRBJ1-1; possible D gene TRBD1, 6 bases. CDR1 and CDR2 from the germline V gene are SGHRS and YFSETQ. V lost 4 bases and J 2 bases, leaving 9 bases between the germline ends. This CDR3 comprises 13 residues. DNA for the CDR3: TGCGCCAGCAGCGTGGACAGCAACACTGAAGCTTTCTTT. This encodes CASSVDSNTEAFF.